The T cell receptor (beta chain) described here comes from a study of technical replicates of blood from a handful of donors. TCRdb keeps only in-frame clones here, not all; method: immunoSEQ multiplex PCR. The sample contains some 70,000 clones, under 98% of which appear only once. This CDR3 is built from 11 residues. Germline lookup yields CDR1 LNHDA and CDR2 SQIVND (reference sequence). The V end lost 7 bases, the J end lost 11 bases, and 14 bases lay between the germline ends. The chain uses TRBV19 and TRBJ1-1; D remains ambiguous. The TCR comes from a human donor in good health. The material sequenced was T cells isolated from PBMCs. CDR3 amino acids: CASTDPPGAFF. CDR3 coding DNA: TGTGCCAGTACGGATCCCCCGGGGGCTTTCTTT. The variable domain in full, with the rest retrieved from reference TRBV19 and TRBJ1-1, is DGGITQSPKYLFRKEGQNVTLSCEQNLNHDAMYWYRQDPGQGLRLIYYSQIVNDFQKGDIAEGYSVSREKKESFPLTVTSAQKNPTAFYLCASTDPPGAFFGQGTRLTVV.